The following is a T cell receptor beta chain sequence with its context. Antigen specificity is unknown. The entry originates in a study of OX40 agonist ivuxolimab in advanced cancers. Study outcomes and limitations: Low normalized clonal expansion also occurred in some nonresponding patients. Antigen specificity of clonally expanded peripheral T cells was not established. Near-lowest levels of clonal expansion characterized partial responders at 0.1-3.0 mg/kg. Both blood CD4+ and CD8+ T cells showed clonal growth by week 6 at 0.1 to 3.0 mg/kg.

CDR3 length: 12 residues. Germline V lookup: CDR1 MNHNS, CDR2 SASEGT. The V end lost 8 bases, the J end lost 10 bases, and 15 bases lay between the germline ends. TCRdb keeps only in-frame clones here, not all; method: immunoSEQ multiplex PCR. Among 55,000 or so clones listed, 88% were seen once. This chain links TRBV6-1 with TRBJ2-1; no clear D gene. The specimen comprised CD4+ or CD8+ T cells sorted from blood, sampled in a trial of the OX40 agonist ivuxolimab. This receptor was identified in an adult with an advanced solid tumor such as melanoma, head and neck, liver or kidney cancer. CDR3 coding DNA: TGTGCCAGCTCCCTTAGTCTCCGAGAGCAGTTCTTC. This sequence encodes CASSLSLREQFF.